This is a list of T cell receptor beta chains from one sample in a study of T-cell memory formation after mild COVID-19. TCRdb re-called the 5' RACE reads through MiXCR, storing one row per CDR3 protein. The sample yields about 110,000 distinct CDR3 sequences, around 12% seen once. Specimen: PBMCs or a T cell subset sorted from them (not recorded which). The origin of the receptors is an adult woman who had mild COVID-19 (a few samples of this study predate the infection). Cell type and time point are not known. Each CDR3 is given with its conserved first and last residue. The D gene is left open where the match is weak. The size field is filled for only some rows; it gives once, few, many or a size class.

v_call: TRBV27; clone_size: few; j_call: TRBJ1-5; d_call: NA; cdr3_aa: CASSPMDSQPQHF; cdr3_nt: TGTGCCAGCAGTCCTATGGACAGTCAGCCCCAGCATTTT
v_call: TRBV29-1; clone_size: NA; j_call: TRBJ2-5; d_call: TRBD1; cdr3_aa: CSGQGLGETQYF; cdr3_nt: TGCAGCGGACAGGGGTTGGGAGAGACCCAGTACTTC
v_call: TRBV11-2; clone_size: NA; j_call: TRBJ2-1; d_call: TRBD2; cdr3_aa: CASSLLAGVLSSYNEQFF; cdr3_nt: TGTGCCAGCAGCTTATTAGCGGGAGTGCTAAGCTCCTACAATGAGCAGTTCTTC
v_call: TRBV15; clone_size: few; j_call: TRBJ2-1; d_call: NA; cdr3_aa: CATSRGAGEQWKEQFF; cdr3_nt: TGTGCCACCAGCAGGGGGGCGGGAGAACAGTGGAAGGAGCAGTTCTTC
v_call: TRBV6-4; clone_size: few; j_call: TRBJ2-2; d_call: TRBD1; cdr3_aa: CASSRTGDTGELFF; cdr3_nt: TGTGCCAGCAGTCGGACAGGGGACACCGGGGAGCTGTTTTTT
v_call: TRBV11-2; clone_size: few; j_call: TRBJ1-2; d_call: NA; cdr3_aa: CASISLGQGSGYTF; cdr3_nt: TGTGCCAGCATCTCCTTGGGGCAGGGATCTGGCTACACCTTC
v_call: TRBV19; clone_size: few; j_call: TRBJ1-5; d_call: NA; cdr3_aa: CASSIGGNQPQHF; cdr3_nt: TGTGCCAGTAGTATAGGCGGCAATCAGCCCCAGCATTTT
v_call: TRBV12-3/TRBV12-4; clone_size: many; j_call: TRBJ2-1; d_call: TRBD2; cdr3_aa: CASGLAAYNEQFF; cdr3_nt: TGTGCCAGCGGCCTAGCGGCTTACAATGAGCAGTTCTTC
v_call: TRBV5-1; clone_size: few; j_call: TRBJ2-3; d_call: NA; cdr3_aa: CASSLEGASGTDTQYF; cdr3_nt: TGCGCCAGCAGCTTGGAAGGGGCTAGCGGCACAGATACGCAGTATTTT
v_call: TRBV7-9; clone_size: many; j_call: TRBJ2-1; d_call: TRBD2; cdr3_aa: CASSSLSGRAHNEQFF; cdr3_nt: TGTGCCAGCAGCTCGTTAAGCGGGAGGGCCCACAATGAGCAGTTCTTC
v_call: TRBV9; clone_size: few; j_call: TRBJ2-1; d_call: NA; cdr3_aa: CASSVVGGNYNEQFF; cdr3_nt: TGTGCCAGCAGCGTAGTAGGTGGAAATTACAATGAGCAGTTCTTC
v_call: TRBV5-1; clone_size: many; j_call: TRBJ2-2; d_call: NA; cdr3_aa: CASSLGDPTGELFF; cdr3_nt: TGCGCCAGCAGCTTAGGGGACCCCACCGGGGAGCTGTTTTTT
v_call: TRBV28; clone_size: NA; j_call: TRBJ2-2; d_call: NA; cdr3_aa: CASSTPLIAQGVTAGELFF; cdr3_nt: TGTGCCAGCAGTACCCCTTTGATTGCGCAGGGTGTCACCGCCGGGGAGCTGTTTTTT
v_call: TRBV7-2; clone_size: few; j_call: TRBJ2-7; d_call: NA; cdr3_aa: CASSLRPTREEQYF; cdr3_nt: TGTGCCAGCAGCTTACGACCGACCAGGGAGGAGCAGTACTTC
v_call: TRBV9; clone_size: few; j_call: TRBJ2-1; d_call: TRBD2; cdr3_aa: CASSGGLAGGNNEQFF; cdr3_nt: TGTGCCAGCAGCGGGGGACTAGCGGGAGGGAACAATGAGCAGTTCTTC
v_call: TRBV5-1; clone_size: few; j_call: TRBJ1-5; d_call: TRBD1; cdr3_aa: CASSLGDRGGNQPQHF; cdr3_nt: TGCGCCAGCAGCTTGGGCGACAGGGGAGGGAATCAGCCCCAGCATTTT
v_call: TRBV4-2; clone_size: NA; j_call: TRBJ1-2; d_call: NA; cdr3_aa: CASSQNRDPPMYGYTF; cdr3_nt: TGTGCCAGCAGCCAGAACCGGGACCCCCCAATGTATGGCTACACCTTC
v_call: TRBV7-9; clone_size: many; j_call: TRBJ2-1; d_call: TRBD2; cdr3_aa: CASCHRDYHYNEQFF; cdr3_nt: TGTGCCAGCTGCCACCGGGACTATCACTACAATGAGCAGTTCTTC
v_call: TRBV4-1; clone_size: few; j_call: TRBJ1-2; d_call: NA; cdr3_aa: CASSQDLAANYGYTF; cdr3_nt: TGCGCCAGCAGCCAAGATCTGGCCGCGAACTATGGCTACACCTTC
v_call: TRBV12-3/TRBV12-4; clone_size: NA; j_call: TRBJ2-2; d_call: TRBD2; cdr3_aa: CASRPLAGAGELFF; cdr3_nt: TGTGCCAGCAGGCCACTAGCGGGGGCCGGGGAGCTGTTTTTT
v_call: TRBV5-1; clone_size: NA; j_call: TRBJ2-3; d_call: NA; cdr3_aa: CASSSPGGLSTDTQYF; cdr3_nt: TGCGCCAGCAGCTCGCCGGGGGGCCTCAGCACAGATACGCAGTATTTT
v_call: TRBV9; clone_size: NA; j_call: TRBJ1-2; d_call: NA; cdr3_aa: CASSEDSLRYGYTF; cdr3_nt: TGTGCCAGCAGCGAGGACAGCCTCCGTTATGGCTACACCTTC
v_call: TRBV4-1; clone_size: few; j_call: TRBJ1-4; d_call: TRBD1; cdr3_aa: CASSQGTGLAEKLFF; cdr3_nt: TGCGCCAGCAGCCAAGGGACAGGGTTAGCTGAAAAACTGTTTTTT
v_call: TRBV7-3; clone_size: NA; j_call: TRBJ2-7; d_call: TRBD1; cdr3_aa: CASSLDRGIYEQYF; cdr3_nt: TGTGCCAGCAGCTTAGACAGGGGGATCTACGAGCAGTACTTC
v_call: TRBV12-3/TRBV12-4; clone_size: NA; j_call: TRBJ2-5; d_call: NA; cdr3_aa: CASSSAGETQYF; cdr3_nt: TGTGCCAGCAGCTCCGCAGGGGAGACCCAGTACTTC
v_call: TRBV12-3/TRBV12-4; clone_size: many; j_call: TRBJ2-1; d_call: NA; cdr3_aa: CASSFGNEQFF; cdr3_nt: TGTGCCAGCAGTTTTGGGAATGAGCAGTTCTTC
v_call: TRBV4-3; clone_size: many; j_call: TRBJ2-7; d_call: NA; cdr3_aa: CASSQDLGLEAPSSSYEQYF; cdr3_nt: TGCGCCAGCAGCCAAGATCTGGGACTGGAAGCACCCTCGAGCTCCTACGAGCAGTACTTC
v_call: TRBV9; clone_size: NA; j_call: TRBJ2-3; d_call: NA; cdr3_aa: CASSVPGDGDTQYF; cdr3_nt: TGTGCCAGCAGCGTACCGGGAGACGGAGATACGCAGTATTTT
v_call: TRBV7-9; clone_size: few; j_call: TRBJ2-5; d_call: NA; cdr3_aa: CASSSGAVGPQETQYF; cdr3_nt: TGTGCCAGCAGCTCCGGGGCGGTAGGACCCCAAGAGACCCAGTACTTC
v_call: TRBV4-1; clone_size: NA; j_call: TRBJ2-1; d_call: NA; cdr3_aa: CASSHDEDSYNEQFF; cdr3_nt: TGCGCCAGCAGCCATGATGAGGACTCCTACAATGAGCAGTTCTTC
v_call: TRBV9; clone_size: NA; j_call: TRBJ1-1; d_call: TRBD1; cdr3_aa: CASSVGGTAGTEAFF; cdr3_nt: TGTGCCAGCAGCGTTGGCGGGACAGCGGGGACTGAAGCTTTCTTT
v_call: TRBV5-1; clone_size: few; j_call: TRBJ2-1; d_call: TRBD1; cdr3_aa: CASSGDSYNEQFF; cdr3_nt: TGCGCCAGCAGCGGGGACAGCTACAATGAGCAGTTCTTC
v_call: TRBV4-1; clone_size: few; j_call: TRBJ2-5; d_call: NA; cdr3_aa: CASSLGGSTQETQYF; cdr3_nt: TGCGCCAGCAGTCTGGGAGGAAGCACCCAAGAGACCCAGTACTTC
v_call: TRBV20-1; clone_size: many; j_call: TRBJ1-2; d_call: TRBD1; cdr3_aa: CSVRDRGSIGYGYTF; cdr3_nt: TGCAGTGTGCGGGACAGGGGTTCGATCGGATATGGCTACACCTTC
v_call: TRBV12-3/TRBV12-4; clone_size: few; j_call: TRBJ1-2; d_call: NA; cdr3_aa: CASSSGESVGLYGYTF; cdr3_nt: TGTGCCAGCAGCTCTGGCGAGTCTGTTGGGCTCTATGGCTACACCTTC
v_call: TRBV27; clone_size: NA; j_call: TRBJ2-2; d_call: NA; cdr3_aa: CASSLDLATGELFF; cdr3_nt: TGTGCCAGCAGTCTAGATCTGGCCACCGGGGAGCTGTTTTTT
v_call: TRBV4-3; clone_size: many; j_call: TRBJ2-1; d_call: TRBD2; cdr3_aa: CASSQDRATSGAYNEQFF; cdr3_nt: TGCGCCAGCAGCCAAGATCGTGCGACTAGCGGGGCTTACAATGAGCAGTTCTTC
v_call: TRBV13; clone_size: NA; j_call: TRBJ2-7; d_call: TRBD1; cdr3_aa: CASSFTGTGKIYEQYF; cdr3_nt: TGTGCCAGCAGCTTTACCGGGACAGGGAAGATCTACGAGCAGTACTTC
v_call: TRBV7-6; clone_size: NA; j_call: TRBJ2-1; d_call: NA; cdr3_aa: CASSLGVGDAEQFF; cdr3_nt: TGTGCCAGCAGCTTAGGCGTAGGGGATGCTGAGCAGTTCTTC
v_call: TRBV6-5; clone_size: NA; j_call: TRBJ2-5; d_call: NA; cdr3_aa: CASSLRGGVETQYF; cdr3_nt: TGTGCCAGCAGTTTGCGAGGGGGGGTGGAGACCCAGTACTTC
v_call: TRBV6-6; clone_size: few; j_call: TRBJ1-1; d_call: NA; cdr3_aa: CASSRQDHTEAFF; cdr3_nt: TGTGCCAGCAGCCGACAGGACCACACTGAAGCTTTCTTT
v_call: TRBV20-1; clone_size: few; j_call: TRBJ2-1; d_call: TRBD2; cdr3_aa: CSARTSGRSLFRHEQFF; cdr3_nt: TGCAGTGCTCGGACTAGCGGGAGAAGTCTCTTTCGGCATGAGCAGTTCTTC
v_call: TRBV7-8; clone_size: few; j_call: TRBJ2-1; d_call: TRBD2; cdr3_aa: CASSHPSSGRPSNEQFF; cdr3_nt: TGTGCCAGCAGCCACCCCTCTAGCGGGAGGCCAAGCAATGAGCAGTTCTTC
v_call: TRBV20-1; clone_size: NA; j_call: TRBJ1-1; d_call: NA; cdr3_aa: CSARDLQSQNTEAFF; cdr3_nt: TGCAGTGCTAGAGATCTCCAGAGCCAGAACACTGAAGCTTTCTTT
v_call: TRBV25-1; clone_size: few; j_call: TRBJ2-7; d_call: TRBD1; cdr3_aa: CASGTVSYEQYF; cdr3_nt: TGTGCCAGCGGGACAGTATCCTACGAGCAGTACTTC
v_call: TRBV4-3; clone_size: NA; j_call: TRBJ2-3; d_call: TRBD2; cdr3_aa: CASSPRLARRTDTQYF; cdr3_nt: TGCGCCAGCAGCCCCCGACTAGCACGGCGCACAGATACGCAGTATTTT
v_call: TRBV7-9; clone_size: few; j_call: TRBJ1-1; d_call: NA; cdr3_aa: CASNLNTEAFF; cdr3_nt: TGTGCCAGCAACCTGAACACTGAAGCTTTCTTT
v_call: TRBV6-2/TRBV6-3; clone_size: NA; j_call: TRBJ1-2; d_call: TRBD1; cdr3_aa: CASSDLGTGNGYTF; cdr3_nt: TGTGCCAGCAGTGACCTCGGGACAGGGAATGGCTACACCTTC